Listed here are 22 T cell receptor beta chains from one sample, sequenced in a study of blood T cell repertoires in COVID-19. Libraries were prepared by immunoSEQ multiplex PCR; TCRdb keeps only in-frame clonotypes and omits some of them. The sample lists around 68,000 clones; 79% were seen once. Sequencing was carried out using peripheral blood. Receptors were obtained from a woman in her 50s with acute or convalescent COVID-19.

V usage is TRBV6-2 or TRBV6-3 and J usage is TRBJ2-2; 7 positions match TRBD1. CDR1 is MNHEY, CDR2 SVGEGT, per germline. V dropped 1 base and J dropped 0; count of bases not matched to a gene: 2. This CDR3 region has 16 residues. CDR3 in DNA: TGTGCCAGCAGTTACTGGGGACAGCCGAACACCGGGGAGCTGTTTTTT. Translation: CASSYWGQPNTGELFF.

The chain employs TRBV5-1 and TRBJ1-4, with no clear D. The CDR3 totals 14 residues. Looked up from germline, CDR1 is SGHRS and CDR2 is YFSETQ. V lost 0 bases and J 2 bases, leaving 5 bases between the germline ends. CDR3 DNA: TGCGCCAGCAGCTTGGACACCACTAATGAAAAACTGTTTTTT. Protein sequence: CASSLDTTNEKLFF.

J is TRBJ1-6 and V is TRBV11-3; a weak D match, TRBD1 (6 bases). The CDR3 has 15 residues. Trimming took off 2 bases at V and 8 bases at J, with 13 bases between the two ends. Germline V gene lookup returns CDR1 SGHNT and CDR2 YENEEA. The CDR3 loop reads CASSLPGQRYSPLHF. Here the CDR3 DNA reads TGTGCCAGCAGCTTACCCGGACAGCGTTATTCACCCCTCCACTTT.

In its sample, this clone ranks as medium-sized. The chain is built from TRBV18 and TRBJ2-5, with D uncertain. This CDR3 spans 15 amino acids. V was pared by 6 bases and J by 2 bases, with 16 bases between. Germline V CDR1 and CDR2: KGHSH, LQKENI. Written as DNA, the CDR3 is TGTGCCAGCTCGCTTTCTCGCGCTCGACAAGAGACCCAGTACTTC. It specifies CASSLSRARQETQYF.

This clone was observed once. V is TRBV18 and J is TRBJ1-2, with TRBD1 matching over 8 bases. Trimming cost V 3 bases and J 3 bases; bases outside gene matches: 6. The CDR3 runs to 15 residues. Germline V gives CDR1 KGHSH, CDR2 LQKENI. The CDR3 DNA sequence: TGTGCCAGCTCACCCAAGACAGGGGAGGACTATGGCTACACCTTC. This gives the protein CASSPKTGEDYGYTF.

The genes are TRBV11-2 and TRBJ2-3; TRBD2 aligns across 7 bases. The CDR3 has 15 residues. Trimming removed 5 bases from V and 4 bases from J; junction bases left unmatched: 9. Germline V gene data show CDR1 as SGHAT and CDR2 as FQNNGV. The CDR3 nucleotides read TGTGCCAGCAGCCCGTCCGCGGGAGTCCCAGATACGCAGTATTTT. Translating gives CASSPSAGVPDTQYF.

CDR3 bases: TGTGCCAGCAGCGACCTTCAGGGGGTCGGGAACGAGCAGTACTTC. Translated: CASSDLQGVGNEQYF. The chain employs TRBV5-5 and TRBJ2-7, with 7 bases lining up with TRBD1. CDR3 length: 15 residues. Trimming took 4 bases from V and 5 from J; bases not matched to a gene: 12. The V gene's germline CDR1 is SGHKS and CDR2 YYEKEE (reference sequence).

This sequence joins TRBV11-1 and TRBJ1-4; TRBD1 matches 7 bases. The length of the CDR3 is 15 residues. Germline-derived CDR1 and CDR2 are SGHAT and FQDESV (reference sequence). The V segment lost 2 bases and the J segment 7 bases; nucleotides outside the gene matches: 7. The CDR3 loop is CASSLTTGVREKLFF. The CDR3 DNA reads TGTGCCAGCAGCTTAACCACAGGGGTACGTGAAAAACTGTTTTTT.

The V gene is TRBV19, the J gene TRBJ1-5; perhaps TRBD1 as D (5 bases). V shed 4 bases and J shed 6 bases, with 10 bases lying between them. This CDR3 comprises 13 residues. Looked up from germline, CDR1 is LNHDA and CDR2 is SQIVND (reference sequence). The CDR3 bases are TGTGCCAGTAGTAGCAGGGTAGCTCAGCCCCAGCATTTT. Protein sequence: CASSSRVAQPQHF.

This chain connects TRBV5-1 to TRBJ1-1; D might be TRBD1 (6 bases). Trimming took 3 bases from V and 4 from J, leaving 16 bases between them. Germline-derived CDR1 and CDR2 are SGHRS and YFSETQ. CDR3 length equals 15 residues. The CDR3 DNA follows: TGCGCCAGCAGCTCGATGGGACAAGAAGGCACTGAAGCTTTCTTT. It specifies CASSSMGQEGTEAFF.

This chain links TRBV5-1 with TRBJ2-5; 9 nucleotides align to TRBD1. The CDR3 sequence is 15 residues long. V lost 4 bases, J lost 4 bases, and 8 bases stayed unmatched. The V gene's germline CDR1 is SGHRS and CDR2 YFSETQ. The DNA of the CDR3 is TGCGCCAGCAGCCTAAACACAGGGGGCGGAGAGACCCAGTACTTC. As protein: CASSLNTGGGETQYF.

This clone has just a few counts. The J gene is TRBJ1-6, the V gene TRBV21-1. TRBV21-1 is marked as a pseudogene. This CDR3 is 16 amino acids long. The CDR3 DNA follows: TGTGCCAGCAGCAACAAAACCGGGTCTATAAATTCACCCCTCCACTTT. Amino acid sequence: CASSNKTGSINSPLHF.

The chain joins TRBV12-5 to TRBJ1-1; 7 positions match TRBD1. Trimming at V came to 5 bases and at J to 0 bases, leaving 9 bases not matched to a gene. The CDR3 is made up of 16 amino acids. Germline loops: CDR1 LGHNT, CDR2 FRNRAP. The CDR3 region is CASGTPRQGMNTEAFF. The DNA of the CDR3 is TGTGCTAGTGGTACCCCTCGACAGGGCATGAACACTGAAGCTTTCTTT.

This clone is a singleton in its sample. V gene TRBV5-1 combines with J gene TRBJ2-1; TRBD2 agrees at 12 bases. Germline V gives CDR1 SGHRS, CDR2 YFSETQ. The CDR3 is made up of 14 amino acids. J gave up 4 bases and V 7 bases, and 3 bases lay outside the gene matches. Written as DNA, the CDR3 is TGCGCCAGCCAGACTAGCGGGAGTTACAATGAGCAGTTCTTC. Amino acids: CASQTSGSYNEQFF. The full variable domain, in which reference TRBV5-1 and TRBJ2-1 provide the parts outside the CDR3, is KAGVTQTPRYLIKTRGQQVTLSCSPISGHRSVSWYQQTPGQGLQFLFEYFSETQRNKGNFPGRFSGRQFSNSRSEMNVSTLELGDSALYLCASQTSGSYNEQFFGPGTRLTVL.

The CDR3 DNA is TGTGCCTGGAGTGTGCAAGGGGCAGTCACTGAAGCTTTCTTT. Amino acids: CAWSVQGAVTEAFF. The V gene is TRBV30, the J gene TRBJ1-1; D possibly corresponds to TRBD1 (5 bases). CDR3 length equals 14 residues. CDR1 is GTSNPN and CDR2 is SVGIG in the germline V gene (reference sequence). Trimming took 0 bases from V and 4 from J, leaving 12 bases between them.

This chain uses TRBV29-1 with TRBJ2-1, with TRBD2 identical over 8 bases. Germline-derived CDR1 and CDR2 are SQVTM and ANQGSEA. The V and J ends lost 4 bases and 6 bases, in that order; junction bases with no gene match: 5. This CDR3 has 13 amino acids. As DNA, the CDR3 is TGCAGCGTTGTCGGGAGGGTCCGCAATGAGCAGTTCTTC. This encodes CSVVGRVRNEQFF.

The chain employs TRBV10-3 and TRBJ1-4; the D is unclear. The length of the CDR3 is 14 residues. CDR1 is ENHRY and CDR2 is SYGVKD in the germline V gene. V was shortened by 6 bases and J by 6 bases, with 14 bases between the two germline ends. CDR3 sequence reads: CAISMDPEDEKLFF. Here the CDR3 DNA reads TGTGCCATCAGCATGGACCCGGAGGATGAAAAACTGTTTTTT.

This rearrangement joins TRBV7-3 to TRBJ2-5, with a possible D match to TRBD2 (5 bases). Per germline, CDR1 SGHTA and CDR2 FQGTGA. The V end was cut by 0 bases, the J end by 4 bases, with 6 bases between. This CDR3 region has 13 residues. CDR3 protein: CASSLTTIETQYF. In nucleotides, the CDR3 is TGTGCCAGCAGCTTAACGACTATAGAGACCCAGTACTTC.

DNA of the CDR3: TGTGCCAGCAGCCTCGCCTACGGGACAGGCGGGAACACTGAAGCTTTCTTT. Translation: CASSLAYGTGGNTEAFF. J is TRBJ1-1 and V is TRBV7-9, with 8 bases identical to TRBD1. Germline lookup yields CDR1 SEHNR and CDR2 FQNEAQ (reference sequence). This CDR3 spans 17 amino acids. Trimming cost V 5 bases and J 1 base; bases outside gene matches: 12.

This chain links TRBV27 with TRBJ2-5; 7 positions agree with TRBD2. Trimming took 3 bases from V and 3 from J; bases not matched to a gene: 7. CDR3 length equals 15 residues. CDR1 MNHEY and CDR2 SMNVEV come from the germline V gene (reference sequence). This CDR3 is CASSFFQGGKETQYF. The DNA of the CDR3 is TGTGCCAGCAGTTTTTTCCAGGGAGGGAAAGAGACCCAGTACTTC.

This clone was recorded a few times. This chain uses TRBV5-1 with TRBJ2-7, with 7 positions matching TRBD1. CDR3 size: 16 residues. In germline, CDR1 is SGHRS, CDR2 YFSETQ. Trimming removed 4 bases from V and 0 bases from J; junction bases left unmatched: 10. CDR3 sequence reads: CASSTFSGTASYEQYF. CDR3 bases: TGCGCCAGCAGCACGTTCTCCGGGACAGCCTCCTACGAGCAGTACTTC.

This chain uses TRBV2 with TRBJ2-5; 9 bases fit TRBD1. CDR1 and CDR2 from the germline V gene are SNHLY and FYNNEI. The V segment lost 1 base and the J segment 0 bases; nucleotides outside the gene matches: 3. The CDR3 spans 16 residues. This chain's CDR3 is CASSEEQGANQETQYF. DNA for the CDR3: TGTGCCAGCAGTGAAGAACAGGGGGCAAACCAAGAGACCCAGTACTTC.